This T cell receptor (beta chain) was observed in a study of Graves' ophthalmopathy and Graves' hyperthyroidism. As the template, RNA transcripts were used to amplify TCR beta CDR3 regions. Investigators did first-round RT-PCR with HTBI primers, then second-round multiplex PCR. TCRdb reprocessed the multiplex PCR reads via MiXCR and lists one record per CDR3 protein. The table has just over 400,000 distinct CDR3 sequences, 21% seen once. CDR3 length: 15 residues. Germline values: CDR1 MNHEY, CDR2 SVGEGT. Trimming removed 2 bases from V and 5 bases from J, with 13 bases in between. In this sample, this clonotype turned up many times.

The sequencing input was peripheral blood. The chain employs TRBV6-2 or TRBV6-3 and TRBJ1-3; D might be TRBD1 (5 bases). The origin of this receptor is a woman aged 18 to 35 with stable Graves' hyperthyroidism. The CDR3 region is CASSYPGRRRNTIYF. The DNA for the CDR3 is TGTGCCAGCAGTTACCCGGGACGGCGTCGAAACACCATATATTTT.